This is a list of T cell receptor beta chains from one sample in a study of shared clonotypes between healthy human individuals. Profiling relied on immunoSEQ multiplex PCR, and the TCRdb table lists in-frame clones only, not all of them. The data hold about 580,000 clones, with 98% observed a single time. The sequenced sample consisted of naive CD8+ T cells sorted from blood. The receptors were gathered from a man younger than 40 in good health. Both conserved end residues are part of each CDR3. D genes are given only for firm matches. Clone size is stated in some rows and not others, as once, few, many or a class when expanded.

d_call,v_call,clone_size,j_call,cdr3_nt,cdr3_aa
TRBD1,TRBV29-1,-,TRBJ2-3,TGCAGCGTTGATCTCGGGACAGTGTTGGATTTT,CSVDLGTVLDF
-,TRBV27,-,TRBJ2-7,TGTGCCAGCAGTTTATCGTTGGAGGGACGCGAGCAGTACTTC,CASSLSLEGREQYF
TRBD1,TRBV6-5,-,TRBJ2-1,TGTGCCAGCACTAACCCCGACAGGGGAGGAGAGCAGTTCTTC,CASTNPDRGGEQFF
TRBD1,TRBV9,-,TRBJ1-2,TGTGCCAGCAGCGTAGACGGGACAGACCTCTATGGCTACACCTTC,CASSVDGTDLYGYTF
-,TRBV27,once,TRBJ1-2,TGTGCCAGCAGTTTATCCAAAGGACCAAAAAACTATGGCTACACCTTC,CASSLSKGPKNYGYTF
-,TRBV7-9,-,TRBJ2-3,TGTGCCAGCAGCGACACCCCGGCGGTATTCTCTTATTTT,CASSDTPAVFSYF
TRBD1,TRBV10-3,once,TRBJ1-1,TGTGCCATCACCCGAGAGAGGGGGCCGGAGACTGAAGCTTTCTTT,CAITRERGPETEAFF
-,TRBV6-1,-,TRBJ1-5,TGTGCCAGCAGTGAACGCAGGCGGGATCAGCCCCAGCATTTT,CASSERRRDQPQHF
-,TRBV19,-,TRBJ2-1,TGTGCCAGTAGTCCGACCAAGGTGGTGGGGCCGCCCTACAATGAGCAGTTCTTC,CASSPTKVVGPPYNEQFF
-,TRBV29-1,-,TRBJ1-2,TGCAGCGTTGATCCCCCCGACCGCTATGGCTACACCTTC,CSVDPPDRYGYTF
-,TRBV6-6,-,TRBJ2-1,TGTGCCAGCAGCAAGCCCCTTAGTGGGGATGAGCAGTTCTTC,CASSKPLSGDEQFF
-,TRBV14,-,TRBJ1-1,TGTGCCAGCAGCCAACAAGGTTTGAACACTGAAGCTTTCTTT,CASSQQGLNTEAFF
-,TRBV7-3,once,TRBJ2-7,TGTGCCAGCAGCTTAACGTCAACAGGGTTGGGGGAGCAGTACTTC,CASSLTSTGLGEQYF
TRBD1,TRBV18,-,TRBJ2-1,TGTGCCAGCTCACCGACACCGGGACAGGGTTACGATGAGCAGTTCTTC,CASSPTPGQGYDEQFF
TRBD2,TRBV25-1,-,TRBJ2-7,TGTGCCAGCAGATCTAGCGGGAGCTCCTACGAGCAGTACTTC,CASRSSGSSYEQYF
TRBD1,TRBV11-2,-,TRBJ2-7,TGTGCCAGCAGCCACAGCCGGGACAGGAGCCCCTACGAGCAGTACTTC,CASSHSRDRSPYEQYF
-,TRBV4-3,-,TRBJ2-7,TGCGCCAGCAGCCAAGACCCTAGCGCCTACTACGAGCAGTACTTC,CASSQDPSAYYEQYF
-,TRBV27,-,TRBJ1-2,TGTGCCAGCAGGGGGTACGGCGGCTATGGCTACACCTTC,CASRGYGGYGYTF
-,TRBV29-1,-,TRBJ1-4,TGCAGCGGACGGGACTTCGCTGAAAAACTGTTTTTT,CSGRDFAEKLFF
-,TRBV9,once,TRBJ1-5,TGTGCCAGCAGCGTAGAGGTAGGGGCCAATCAGCCCCAGCATTTT,CASSVEVGANQPQHF
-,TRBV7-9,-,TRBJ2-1,TGTGCCACCCTGGTCCAATCGGAGCAGTTCTTC,CATLVQSEQFF
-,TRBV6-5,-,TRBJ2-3,TGTGCCAGCAGTTTCTCTGCGGGTCCAGATACGCAGTATTTT,CASSFSAGPDTQYF
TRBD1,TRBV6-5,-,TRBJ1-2,TGTGCCAGCAGTTACGTTCAGGGGGCTTACTATGGCTACACCTTC,CASSYVQGAYYGYTF
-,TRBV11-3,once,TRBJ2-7,TGTGCCAGCAGCTTAAGAGACTCCTACGAGCAGTACTTC,CASSLRDSYEQYF
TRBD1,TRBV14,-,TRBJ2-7,TGTGCCAGCAGCCAAGTCGGGTTCAGCGGGACAGGGGTTGGCGAGCAGTACTTC,CASSQVGFSGTGVGEQYF
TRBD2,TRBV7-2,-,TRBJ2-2,TGTGCCAGCAGCGCAGGGACTAGCGGGAGGAAAGTAGCCGGGGAGCTGTTTTTT,CASSAGTSGRKVAGELFF
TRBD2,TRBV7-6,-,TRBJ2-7,TGTGCCAGCAGCGCGGGACTAGCGGGAGTAGAGGGGGACTTGGAGCAGTACTTC,CASSAGLAGVEGDLEQYF
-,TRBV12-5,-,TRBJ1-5,TGTGCTAGTAGAGGGTCAACGGAATACGGCAATCAGCCCCAGCATTTT,CASRGSTEYGNQPQHF
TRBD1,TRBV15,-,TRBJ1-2,TGTGCCACCAGCGGAGGAGGGTCAGGGGGCGGCCAGTATGGCTACACCTTC,CATSGGGSGGGQYGYTF
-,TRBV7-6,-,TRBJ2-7,TGTGCCAGCAGCCCCGGGGTTGTGGGGGAGGACGAGCAGTACTTC,CASSPGVVGEDEQYF
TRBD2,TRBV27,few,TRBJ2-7,TGTGCCAGCGGGACTAGCGGCTACGAGCAGTACTTC,CASGTSGYEQYF
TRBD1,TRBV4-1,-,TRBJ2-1,TGCGCCAGCAGCCAAGTTCTGACAGGGTACAATGAGCAGTTCTTC,CASSQVLTGYNEQFF
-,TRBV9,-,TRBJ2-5,TGTGCCAGTCGAAAAAAGCCCCACACCAAGACAGATACCCAAGAGACCCAGTACTTC,CASRKKPHTKTDTQETQYF
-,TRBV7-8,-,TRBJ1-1,TGTGCCAGCAGCTTTATCGTAGGGGTGAACACTGAAGCTTTCTTT,CASSFIVGVNTEAFF
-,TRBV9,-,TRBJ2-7,TGTGCCAGCAGCGTGGGGGCCTGGGGGAGTGTCGACGAGCAGTACTTC,CASSVGAWGSVDEQYF
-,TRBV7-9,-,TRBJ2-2,TGTGCCAGCAGCCCGGCTAACACCGGGGAGCTGTTTTTT,CASSPANTGELFF
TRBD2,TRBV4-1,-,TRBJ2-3,TGCGCCAGCAGCGAAAGACCGACTAGCGCACCCACAGATACGCAGTATTTT,CASSERPTSAPTDTQYF
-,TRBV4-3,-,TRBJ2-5,TGCGCCAGCAGCCATAGCAGCGGGGAGACCCAGTACTTC,CASSHSSGETQYF
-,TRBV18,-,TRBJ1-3,TGTGCCAGCTCACCATCTTCTTATGTTGGCTCTGGAAACACCATATATTTT,CASSPSSYVGSGNTIYF
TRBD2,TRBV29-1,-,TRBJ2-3,TGCAGCGTTGTTTTCCTGGGACTAGCGGGAGACGGGGGCACAGATACGCAGTATTTT,CSVVFLGLAGDGGTDTQYF
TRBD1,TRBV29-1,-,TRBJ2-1,TGCAGCGTCGCCGGGACAGGGTCCTACAATGAGCAGTTCTTC,CSVAGTGSYNEQFF
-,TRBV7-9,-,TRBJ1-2,TGTGCCAGCTCCTCCACGGGCCATCGATCGGGCTACACCTTC,CASSSTGHRSGYTF
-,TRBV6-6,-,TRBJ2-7,TGTGCCAGCCGGACTTCAGGCTACGAGCAGTACTTC,CASRTSGYEQYF
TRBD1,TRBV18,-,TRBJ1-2,TGTGCCAGCTCGAAACAAGGACAGGGAACCTTCTATGGCTACACCTTC,CASSKQGQGTFYGYTF
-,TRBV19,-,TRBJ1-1,TGTGCCAGTACCACAGGTCCGGACGTAGCTTTCTTT,CASTTGPDVAFF
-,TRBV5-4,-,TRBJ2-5,TGTGCCAGCAGCCAAGGCCGAATTCAAGAGACCCAGTACTTC,CASSQGRIQETQYF
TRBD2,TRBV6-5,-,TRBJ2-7,TGTGCCAGCAGTTACGGGACTAGTTACGAGCAGTACTTC,CASSYGTSYEQYF
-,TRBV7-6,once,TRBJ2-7,TGTGCCAGCAGCTTAGGGGAAAGCTACGAGCAGTACTTC,CASSLGESYEQYF
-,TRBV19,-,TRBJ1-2,TGTGCCAGTCTCCATACACCGGCCGGGGCCTATGGCTACACCTTC,CASLHTPAGAYGYTF
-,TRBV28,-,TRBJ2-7,TGTGCCAGCAGGCTATCCGCCACCTACGAGCAGTACTTC,CASRLSATYEQYF